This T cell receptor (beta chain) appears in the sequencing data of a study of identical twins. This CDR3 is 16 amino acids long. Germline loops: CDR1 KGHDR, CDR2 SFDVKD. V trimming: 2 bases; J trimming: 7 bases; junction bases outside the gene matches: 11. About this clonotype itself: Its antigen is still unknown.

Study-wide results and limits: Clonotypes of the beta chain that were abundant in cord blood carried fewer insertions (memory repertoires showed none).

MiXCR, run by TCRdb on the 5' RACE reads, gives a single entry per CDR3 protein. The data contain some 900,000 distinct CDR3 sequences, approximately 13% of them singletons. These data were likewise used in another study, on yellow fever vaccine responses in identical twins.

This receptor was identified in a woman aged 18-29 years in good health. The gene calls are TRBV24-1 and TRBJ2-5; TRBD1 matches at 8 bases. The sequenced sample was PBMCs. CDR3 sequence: CATSDYRTGRTGTQYF. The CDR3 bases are TGTGCCACCAGTGATTACCGGACAGGGCGGACGGGGACCCAGTACTTC.